This T cell receptor (beta chain) originates from a study of cytomegalovirus exposure and HLA in healthy donors. Germline loops: CDR1 MNHNS, CDR2 SASEGT. CDR3 length: 14 amino acids. Trimming shortened V by 7 bases and J by 5 bases, and 15 bases separated the two germline ends. The PCR had 60 Vbeta and 13 Jbeta primers. Clones were read by immunoSEQ multiplex PCR, and TCRdb kept only the in-frame ones, dropping some. The data contain over 80,000 clones, 55% to 85% of them singletons. Sequencing was done on a sample of PBMCs. V is TRBV6-1 and J is TRBJ2-1; D call uncertain. The source of this sequence is a young woman in good health and CMV-seropositive. The CDR3 coding sequence is TGTGCCAGCACCCGAGCACCCACCAACAATGAGCAGTTCTTC. Amino acid sequence: CASTRAPTNNEQFF.